A selection of T cell receptor beta chains follows, all from one sample in a study of breast tumors, draining lymph nodes, adjacent tissues. From the multiplex PCR reads, TCRdb called clonotypes with MiXCR, one entry per CDR3 protein. The sample holds 270,000 or so distinct CDR3 sequences, around 31% seen once. Sequencing input: axillary lymph node tissue. The receptors were gathered from a female donor with breast cancer. Some clones in this sample may be carry-over from other donors' samples. Each CDR3 is given with its conserved first and last residue. The D gene is left open where the match is weak. The size of a clone is reported for some rows only, either as once, few or many, or as a class for expanded clones.

D gene	J gene	V gene	clone size	CDR3 protein	CDR3 DNA
.	TRBJ2-5	TRBV20-1	many	CSGVGAPLQETQYF	TGCAGCGGGGTGGGCGCCCCGTTACAAGAGACCCAGTACTTC
.	TRBJ1-4	TRBV12-5	few	CASGLLESNEKLFF	TGTGCTAGTGGTTTGTTGGAGAGTAATGAAAAACTGTTTTTT
.	TRBJ2-7	TRBV20-1	many	CSARERSTYEQYF	TGCAGTGCTAGGGAGCGGTCCACCTACGAGCAGTACTTC
.	TRBJ1-1	TRBV5-4	.	CASSLFLGGGTEAFF	TGTGCCAGCAGCTTGTTTCTAGGGGGAGGGACTGAAGCTTTCTTT
TRBD2	TRBJ2-5	TRBV7-2	.	CASSFVRGVQETQYF	TGTGCCAGCAGCTTCGTCCGGGGGGTCCAAGAGACCCAGTACTTC
.	TRBJ1-3	TRBV12-3/TRBV12-4	many	CASSLAGRLGNTIYF	TGTGCCAGCAGTTTGGCGGGCAGGCTTGGAAACACCATATATTTT
.	TRBJ2-4	TRBV14	few	CASSPYSGQAKNIQYF	TGTGCCAGCAGCCCCTACTCGGGTCAAGCCAAAAACATTCAGTACTTC
TRBD1	TRBJ2-2	TRBV6-1	.	CASSAGTGVTGELFF	TGTGCCAGCAGCGCCGGGACAGGGGTGACCGGGGAGCTGTTTTTT
.	TRBJ2-7	TRBV7-2	many	CASSSFLGQYEQYF	TGTGCCAGCAGCTCATTCCTCGGACAGTACGAGCAGTACTTC
TRBD1	TRBJ1-1	TRBV20-1	few	CSAPDRGHTEAFF	TGCAGTGCCCCGGACAGGGGGCACACTGAAGCTTTCTTT
.	TRBJ2-1	TRBV7-9	many	CASSLAFSGMSYNEQFF	TGTGCCAGCAGCTTAGCATTTAGCGGAATGTCTTACAATGAGCAGTTCTTC
TRBD1	TRBJ2-7	TRBV4-1	many	CASSRGQDPGISGFYEQYF	TGCGCCAGCAGCCGGGGACAGGACCCCGGGATTTCGGGATTCTACGAGCAGTACTTC
TRBD2	TRBJ2-5	TRBV3-1	few	CASSTSGRNQETQYF	TGTGCCAGCTCTACTAGCGGGAGAAACCAAGAGACCCAGTACTTC
TRBD2	TRBJ2-1	TRBV24-1	many	CATSFSGREEQFF	TGTGCCACCAGTTTTTCCGGGAGGGAGGAGCAGTTCTTC
TRBD1	TRBJ2-5	TRBV5-1	many	CASSLGRQGVQETQYF	TGCGCCAGCAGCTTGGGGAGACAGGGAGTACAAGAGACCCAGTACTTC
.	TRBJ2-1	TRBV7-8	many	CASSLALQGLRQFF	TGTGCCAGCAGCTTAGCGCTCCAGGGATTGAGGCAGTTCTTC
TRBD2	TRBJ2-1	TRBV7-9	many	CASSPPPSGLGYNEQFF	TGTGCCAGCAGCCCCCCCCCTAGCGGGCTGGGATACAATGAGCAGTTCTTC
TRBD1	TRBJ2-2	TRBV20-1	many	CSASYRGRGGELFF	TGCAGTGCTAGTTACAGGGGCAGGGGCGGGGAGCTGTTTTTT
TRBD2	TRBJ2-5	TRBV28	.	CASSPPPGRGETQYF	TGTGCCAGCAGTCCTCCGCCGGGGAGGGGAGAGACCCAGTACTTC
.	TRBJ2-3	TRBV20-1	many	CSARYSPDTQYF	TGCAGTGCTAGATACTCCCCAGATACGCAGTATTTT
.	TRBJ2-1	TRBV12-3/TRBV12-4	many	CASSLAGAGNEQFF	TGTGCCAGCAGTTTAGCGGGAGCAGGCAATGAGCAGTTCTTC
.	TRBJ2-1	TRBV20-1	.	CSAKMPSVLKFF	TGCAGTGCTAAAATGCCTAGCGTCCTGAAGTTCTTC
.	TRBJ2-7	TRBV5-1	many	CASRQESYEQYF	TGCGCCAGTCGACAGGAGTCCTACGAGCAGTACTTC
.	TRBJ1-2	TRBV10-3	many	CAISEVRSFRPVQDISGYTF	TGTGCCATCAGTGAAGTGAGGTCCTTCCGACCCGTACAGGACATTAGCGGCTACACCTTC
TRBD2	TRBJ2-5	TRBV12-5	.	CASGPGLVGQETQYF	TGTGCTAGTGGCCCGGGACTAGTGGGGCAAGAGACCCAGTACTTC
TRBD2	TRBJ2-1	TRBV6-5	few	CASSPTEGLAGVYEQFF	TGTGCCAGCAGTCCTACGGAGGGACTAGCGGGAGTCTATGAGCAGTTCTTC
.	TRBJ2-2	TRBV28	.	CAAKQVNTGELFF	TGTGCCGCGAAACAAGTGAACACCGGGGAGCTGTTTTTT
.	TRBJ2-5	TRBV20-1	many	CSAPPVGGRRETQYF	TGCAGTGCTCCCCCGGTGGGGGGGCGAAGAGAGACCCAGTACTTC
.	TRBJ1-2	TRBV10-3	.	CASSSQAIPNYGYTF	TGTGCCAGCAGTTCCCAGGCAATCCCTAACTATGGCTACACCTTC
.	TRBJ2-7	TRBV14	once	CASGQDPPNYEQYF	TGCGCCAGCGGCCAAGATCCGCCTAACTACGAGCAGTACTTC
.	TRBJ2-2	TRBV13	.	CASSSLSRGSRTSTNTGELFF	TGTGCCAGCAGCAGTTTATCTAGGGGGTCCCGGACCTCGACGAACACCGGGGAGCTGTTTTTT
.	TRBJ1-1	TRBV5-1	once	CASSLVFGGNTEAFF	TGCGCCAGCAGCTTGGTGTTTGGGGGGAACACTGAAGCTTTCTTT
TRBD1	TRBJ2-5	TRBV6-2/TRBV6-3	few	CASSYHTGGQETQYF	TGTGCCAGCAGTTACCACACAGGGGGCCAAGAGACCCAGTACTTC
.	TRBJ2-5	TRBV7-7	many	CASSPGTSLGWETQYF	TGTGCTAGCAGCCCCGGGACATCCCTAGGGTGGGAGACCCAGTACTTC
.	TRBJ2-7	TRBV5-1	many	CASSPSITGEQYF	TGCGCCAGCAGCCCCTCTATTACGGGGGAGCAGTACTTC
TRBD1	TRBJ1-2	TRBV6-2/TRBV6-3	.	CASSGLQGAKGYTF	TGTGCCAGCAGCGGATTACAGGGGGCAAAAGGCTACACCTTC
.	TRBJ1-2	TRBV12-3/TRBV12-4	.	CASLASGGFYGYTF	TGTGCCAGTTTGGCTAGCGGGGGCTTCTATGGCTACACCTTC
.	TRBJ1-2	TRBV7-3	.	CASSSDSGSYEQGYTF	TGTGCCAGCAGTTCGGATAGCGGGAGTTACGAGCAGGGCTACACCTTC
.	TRBJ1-5	TRBV7-2	many	CASSLGGAGPQHF	TGTGCCAGCAGCTTAGGTGGAGCGGGGCCCCAGCATTTT
.	TRBJ1-2	TRBV3-1	few	CASSLKRGGGYTF	TGTGCCAGCAGCCTAAAGAGAGGGGGTGGCTACACCTTC
.	TRBJ1-6	TRBV9	few	CASSADFYSPLHF	TGTGCCAGCAGCGCGGATTTCTATTCACCCCTCCACTTT
.	TRBJ1-1	TRBV7-9	.	CASSPRGYTEAFF	TGTGCCAGCAGTCCCCGGGGATACACTGAAGCTTTCTTT
.	TRBJ2-7	TRBV14	many	CASSQGTGLYEQYF	TGTGCCAGCAGCCAAGGTACAGGTCTCTACGAGCAGTACTTC
.	TRBJ1-3	TRBV19	many	CASSPRDYSGNTIYF	TGTGCCAGTAGTCCTCGGGACTACTCTGGAAACACCATATATTTT
TRBD2	TRBJ2-7	TRBV20-1	many	CSARGLAGDHGEQYF	TGCAGTGCACGAGGACTAGCGGGAGACCACGGCGAGCAGTACTTC
.	TRBJ2-6	TRBV7-2	many	CASSSSLGWGVGSGANVLTF	TGTGCCAGCAGCTCCTCCCTAGGCTGGGGAGTGGGGTCTGGGGCCAACGTCCTGACTTTC
TRBD2	TRBJ2-2	TRBV2	many	CASRPRAGGTGELFF	TGTGCCAGCAGGCCCAGGGCGGGGGGCACCGGGGAGCTGTTTTTT
.	TRBJ2-3	TRBV7-3	.	CASSSHQRGRGEQYF	TGTGCCAGCAGCTCTCACCAGCGCGGTAGGGGGGAGCAGTATTTT
.	TRBJ2-7	TRBV30	.	CAWSKGTMWEQYF	TGTGCCTGGAGCAAGGGAACGATGTGGGAGCAGTACTTC
.	TRBJ2-3	TRBV4-1	many	CASSQDREGASRGTDTQYF	TGCGCCAGCAGCCAAGATCGGGAGGGGGCGTCAAGGGGGACAGATACGCAGTATTTT